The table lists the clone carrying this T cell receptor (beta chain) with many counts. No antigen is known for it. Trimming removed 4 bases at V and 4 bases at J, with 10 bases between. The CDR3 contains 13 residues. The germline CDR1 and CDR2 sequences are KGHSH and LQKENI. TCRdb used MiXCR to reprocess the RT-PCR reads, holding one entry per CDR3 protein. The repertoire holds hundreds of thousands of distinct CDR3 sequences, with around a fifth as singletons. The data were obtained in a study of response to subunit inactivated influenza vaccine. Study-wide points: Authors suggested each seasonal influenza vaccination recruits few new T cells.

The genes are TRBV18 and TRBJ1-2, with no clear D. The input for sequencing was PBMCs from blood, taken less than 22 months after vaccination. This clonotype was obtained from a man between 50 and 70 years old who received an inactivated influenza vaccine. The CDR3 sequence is CASSQGEGYGYTF. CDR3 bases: TGTGCCAGCTCACAGGGCGAAGGCTATGGCTACACCTTC.